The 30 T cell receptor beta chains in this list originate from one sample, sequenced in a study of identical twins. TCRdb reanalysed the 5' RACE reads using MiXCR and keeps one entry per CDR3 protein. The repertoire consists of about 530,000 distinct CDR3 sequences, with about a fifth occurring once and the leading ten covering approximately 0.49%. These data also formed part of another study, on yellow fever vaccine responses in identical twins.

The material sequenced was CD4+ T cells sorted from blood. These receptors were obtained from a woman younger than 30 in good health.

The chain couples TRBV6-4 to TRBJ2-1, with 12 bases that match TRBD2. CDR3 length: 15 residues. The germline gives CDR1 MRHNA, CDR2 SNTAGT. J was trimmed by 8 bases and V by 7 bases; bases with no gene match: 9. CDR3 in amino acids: CASTRTSGGSDEQFF. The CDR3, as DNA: TGTGCCAGCACCAGAACTAGCGGGGGGTCCGATGAGCAGTTCTTC.

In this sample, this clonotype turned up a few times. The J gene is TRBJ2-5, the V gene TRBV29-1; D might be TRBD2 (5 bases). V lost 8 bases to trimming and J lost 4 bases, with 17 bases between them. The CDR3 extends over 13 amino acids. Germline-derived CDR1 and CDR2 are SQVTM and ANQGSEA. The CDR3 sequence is CSTRRAGGETQYF. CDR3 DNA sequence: TGCAGCACGCGCCGGGCAGGAGGAGAGACCCAGTACTTC.

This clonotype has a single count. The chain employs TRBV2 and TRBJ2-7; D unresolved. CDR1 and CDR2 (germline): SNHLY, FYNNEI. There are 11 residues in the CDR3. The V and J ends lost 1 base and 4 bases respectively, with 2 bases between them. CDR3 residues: CASSEEYEQYV. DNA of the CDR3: TGTGCCAGCAGTGAAGAGTACGAGCAGTACGTC.

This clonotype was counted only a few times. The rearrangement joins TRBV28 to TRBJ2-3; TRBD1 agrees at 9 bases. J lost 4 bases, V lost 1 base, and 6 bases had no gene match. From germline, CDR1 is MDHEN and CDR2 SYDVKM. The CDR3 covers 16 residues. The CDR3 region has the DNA TGTGCCAGCAGTTTATACAGGGGGCGAGGTTCAGATACGCAGTATTTT. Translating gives CASSLYRGRGSDTQYF.

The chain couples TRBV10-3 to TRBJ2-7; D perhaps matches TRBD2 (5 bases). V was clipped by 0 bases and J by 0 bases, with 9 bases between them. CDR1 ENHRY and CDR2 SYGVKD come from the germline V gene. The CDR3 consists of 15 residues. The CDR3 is CAISESEASSYEQYV. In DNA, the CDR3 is TGTGCCATCAGTGAGTCGGAGGCCAGCTCCTACGAGCAGTACGTC.

For the CDR3, the DNA is TGTGCCAGCACCCCGGGCAGGGTGAAAAATGAAAAACTGTTTTTT. It translates to CASTPGRVKNEKLFF. This chain connects TRBV12-3 or TRBV12-4 to TRBJ1-4; possible D gene TRBD1, 5 bases. There are 15 residues in the CDR3. Trimming pared 7 bases from V and 5 bases from J, leaving 17 bases between.

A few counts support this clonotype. The CDR3 DNA follows: TGCGCCAGCAGCTTGGGGTCAACGGAAAATGAAAAACTGTTTTTT. It is translated as CASSLGSTENEKLFF. This chain uses TRBV5-1 with TRBJ1-4; D unclear. The CDR3 sequence is 15 residues long. With 0 bases removed from V and 5 bases from J, the gap between germline ends came to 11 bases. Germline V gene lookup returns CDR1 SGHRS and CDR2 YFSETQ.

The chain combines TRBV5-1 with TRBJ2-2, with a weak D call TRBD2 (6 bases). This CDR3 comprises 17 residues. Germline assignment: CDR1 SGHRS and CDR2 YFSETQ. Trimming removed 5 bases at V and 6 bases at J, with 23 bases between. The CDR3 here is CASSYPGTSGTAGELFF. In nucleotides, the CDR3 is TGCGCCAGCAGTTACCCTGGGACTTCCGGAACGGCCGGGGAGCTGTTTTTT.

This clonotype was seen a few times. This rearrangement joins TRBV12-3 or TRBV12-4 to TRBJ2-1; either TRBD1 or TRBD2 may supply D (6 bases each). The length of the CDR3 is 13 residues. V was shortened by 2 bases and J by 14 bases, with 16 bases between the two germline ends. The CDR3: CASSLNGGQVEFF. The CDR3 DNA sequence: TGTGCCAGCAGTTTAAATGGGGGGCAGGTCGAGTTCTTC.

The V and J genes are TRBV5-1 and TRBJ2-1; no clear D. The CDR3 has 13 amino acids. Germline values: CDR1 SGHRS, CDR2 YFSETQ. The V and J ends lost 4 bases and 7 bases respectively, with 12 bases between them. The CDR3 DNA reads TGCGCCAGCAGCACGAGATCCGGGAATGAGCAGTTCTTC. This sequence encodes CASSTRSGNEQFF. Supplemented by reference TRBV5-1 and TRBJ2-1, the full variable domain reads KAGVTQTPRYLIKTRGQQVTLSCSPISGHRSVSWYQQTPGQGLQFLFEYFSETQRNKGNFPGRFSGRQFSNSRSEMNVSTLELGDSALYLCASSTRSGNEQFFGPGTRLTVL.

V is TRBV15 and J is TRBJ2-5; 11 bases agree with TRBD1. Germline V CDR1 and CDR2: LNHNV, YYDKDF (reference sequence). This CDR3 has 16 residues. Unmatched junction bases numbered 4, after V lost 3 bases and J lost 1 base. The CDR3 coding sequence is TGTGCCACCAGCAGGTCCGGGACAGGGGGCCAAGAGACCCAGTACTTC. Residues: CATSRSGTGGQETQYF.

Here the CDR3 DNA reads TGCAGTGCTAGAGGGGCCGAGCAGTACTTC. This codes for CSARGAEQYF. The chain is built from TRBV20-1 and TRBJ2-7; no definite D call. CDR3 length: 10 residues. Per the germline V gene, CDR1 is DFQATT and CDR2 is SNEGSKA (reference sequence). Trimming pared 1 base from V and 6 bases from J, leaving 4 bases between.

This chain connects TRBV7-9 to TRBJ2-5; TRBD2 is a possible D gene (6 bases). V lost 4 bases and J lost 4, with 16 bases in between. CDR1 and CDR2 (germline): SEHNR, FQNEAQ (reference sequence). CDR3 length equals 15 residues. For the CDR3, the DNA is TGTGCCAGCAGCTCAGACTACCCCGGGGGAGAGACCCAGTACTTC. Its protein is CASSSDYPGGETQYF. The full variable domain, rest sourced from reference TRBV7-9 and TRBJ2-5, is DTGVSQNPRHKITKRGQNVTFRCDPISEHNRLYWYRQTLGQGPEFLTYFQNEAQLEKSRLLSDRFSAERPKGSFSTLEIQRTEQGDSAMYLCASSSDYPGGETQYFGPGTRLLVL.

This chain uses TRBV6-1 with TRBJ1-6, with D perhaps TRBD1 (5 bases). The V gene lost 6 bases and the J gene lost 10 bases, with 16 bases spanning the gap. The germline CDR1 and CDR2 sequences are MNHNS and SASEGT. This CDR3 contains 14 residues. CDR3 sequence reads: CASRAGTTGSPLHF. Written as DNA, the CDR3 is TGTGCCAGCAGGGCCGGGACTACGGGATCACCCCTCCACTTT.

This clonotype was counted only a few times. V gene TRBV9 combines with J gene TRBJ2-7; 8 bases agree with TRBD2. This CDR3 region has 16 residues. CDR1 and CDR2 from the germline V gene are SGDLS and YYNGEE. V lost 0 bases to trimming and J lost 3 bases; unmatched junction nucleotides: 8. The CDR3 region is CASSVEKRGPYYEQYV. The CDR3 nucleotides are TGTGCCAGCAGCGTAGAGAAGCGGGGGCCTTACTACGAGCAGTACGTC.

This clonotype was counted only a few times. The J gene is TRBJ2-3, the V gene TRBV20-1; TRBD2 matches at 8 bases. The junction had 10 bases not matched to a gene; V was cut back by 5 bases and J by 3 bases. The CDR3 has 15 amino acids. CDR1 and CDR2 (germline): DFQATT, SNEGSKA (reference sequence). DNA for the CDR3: TGCAGTGCTTGGGGGCGGGAGGCCAGGACAGATACGCAGTATTTT. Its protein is CSAWGREARTDTQYF.

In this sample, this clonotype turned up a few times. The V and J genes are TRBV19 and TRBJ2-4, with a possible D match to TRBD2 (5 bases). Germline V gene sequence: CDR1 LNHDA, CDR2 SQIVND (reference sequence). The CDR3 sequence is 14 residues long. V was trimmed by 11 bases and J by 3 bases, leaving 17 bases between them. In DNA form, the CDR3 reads TGTGCCTCTCTAACGAGGGATGGCAAAAACATTCAGTACTTC. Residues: CASLTRDGKNIQYF.

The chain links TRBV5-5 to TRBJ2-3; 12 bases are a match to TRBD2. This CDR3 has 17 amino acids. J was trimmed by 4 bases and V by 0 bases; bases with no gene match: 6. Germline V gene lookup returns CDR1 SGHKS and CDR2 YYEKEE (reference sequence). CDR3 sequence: CASSLAASGGAPDTQYF. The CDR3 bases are TGTGCCAGCAGCTTGGCGGCTAGCGGGGGGGCCCCAGATACGCAGTATTTT. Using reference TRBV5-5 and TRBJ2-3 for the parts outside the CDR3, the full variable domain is DAGVTQSPTHLIKTRGQQVTLRCSPISGHKSVSWYQQVLGQGPQFIFQYYEKEERGRGNFPDRFSARQFPNYSSELNVNALLLGDSALYLCASSLAASGGAPDTQYFGPGTRLTVL.

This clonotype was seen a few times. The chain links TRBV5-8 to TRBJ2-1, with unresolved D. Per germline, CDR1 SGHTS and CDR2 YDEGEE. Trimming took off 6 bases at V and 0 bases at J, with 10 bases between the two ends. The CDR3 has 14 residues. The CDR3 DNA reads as TGTGCCAGCATACCGTACTCCTCCTACAATGAGCAGTTCTTC. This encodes CASIPYSSYNEQFF.

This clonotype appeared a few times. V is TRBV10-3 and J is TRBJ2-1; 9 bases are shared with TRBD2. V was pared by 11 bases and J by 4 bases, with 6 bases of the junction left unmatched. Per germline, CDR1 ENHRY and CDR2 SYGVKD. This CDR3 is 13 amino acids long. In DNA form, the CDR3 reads TGTGCCGCCCGGACTAGCGAGTACAATGAGCAGTTCTTC. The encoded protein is CAARTSEYNEQFF.

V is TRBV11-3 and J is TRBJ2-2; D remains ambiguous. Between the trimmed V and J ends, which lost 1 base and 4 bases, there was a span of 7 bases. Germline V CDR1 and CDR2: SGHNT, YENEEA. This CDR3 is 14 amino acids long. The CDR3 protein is CASSLGDVTGELFF. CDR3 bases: TGTGCCAGCAGCTTAGGCGACGTCACCGGGGAGCTGTTTTTT.

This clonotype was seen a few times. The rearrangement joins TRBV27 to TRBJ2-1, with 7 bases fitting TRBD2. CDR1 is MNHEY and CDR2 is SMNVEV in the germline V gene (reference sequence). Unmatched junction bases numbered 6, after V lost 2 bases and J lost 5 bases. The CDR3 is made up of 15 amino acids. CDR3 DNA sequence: TGTGCCAGCAGTTTAAGGCGGGAGAAGGACAATGAGCAGTTCTTC. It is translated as CASSLRREKDNEQFF.

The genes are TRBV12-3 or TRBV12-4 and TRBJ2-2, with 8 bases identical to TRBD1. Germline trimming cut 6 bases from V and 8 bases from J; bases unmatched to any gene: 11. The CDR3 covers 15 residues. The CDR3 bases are TGTGCCAGCAGCCCCTGGGACAGGAATTTGGGGGAGCTGTTTTTT. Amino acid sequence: CASSPWDRNLGELFF.

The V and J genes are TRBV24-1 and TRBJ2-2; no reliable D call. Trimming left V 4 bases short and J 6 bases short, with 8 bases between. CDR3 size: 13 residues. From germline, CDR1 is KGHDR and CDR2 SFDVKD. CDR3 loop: CATSDRTPGELFF. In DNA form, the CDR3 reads TGTGCCACCAGTGACCGCACACCCGGGGAGCTGTTTTTT.

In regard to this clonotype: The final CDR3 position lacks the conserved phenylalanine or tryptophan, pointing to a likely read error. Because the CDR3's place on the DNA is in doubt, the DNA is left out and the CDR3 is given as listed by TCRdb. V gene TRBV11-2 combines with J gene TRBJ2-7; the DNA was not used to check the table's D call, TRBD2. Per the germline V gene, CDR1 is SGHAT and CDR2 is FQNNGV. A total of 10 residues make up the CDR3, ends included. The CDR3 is CASSLTALAG.

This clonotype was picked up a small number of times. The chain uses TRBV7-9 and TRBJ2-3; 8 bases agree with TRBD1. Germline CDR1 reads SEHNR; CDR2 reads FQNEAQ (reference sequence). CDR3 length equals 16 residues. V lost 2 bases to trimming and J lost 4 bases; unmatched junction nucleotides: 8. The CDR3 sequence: CASSLSWTGFSDTQYF. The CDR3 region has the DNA TGTGCCAGCAGCTTAAGTTGGACAGGGTTTTCAGATACGCAGTATTTT.

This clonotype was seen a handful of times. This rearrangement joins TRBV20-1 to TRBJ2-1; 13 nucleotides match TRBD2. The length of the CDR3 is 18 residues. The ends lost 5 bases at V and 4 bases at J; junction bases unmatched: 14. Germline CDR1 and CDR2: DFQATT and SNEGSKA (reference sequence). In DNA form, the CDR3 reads TGCAGTGCTTTCCGGCCCGGACTAGCGGGAGTACGGTACAATGAGCAGTTCTTC. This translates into CSAFRPGLAGVRYNEQFF.

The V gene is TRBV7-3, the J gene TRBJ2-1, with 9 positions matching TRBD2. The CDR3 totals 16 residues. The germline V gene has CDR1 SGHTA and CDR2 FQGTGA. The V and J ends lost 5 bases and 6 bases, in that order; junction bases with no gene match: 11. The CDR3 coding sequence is TGTGCCAGCAGCAGAACCCCGGGACTAGCTACCAATGAGCAGTTCTTC. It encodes CASSRTPGLATNEQFF.

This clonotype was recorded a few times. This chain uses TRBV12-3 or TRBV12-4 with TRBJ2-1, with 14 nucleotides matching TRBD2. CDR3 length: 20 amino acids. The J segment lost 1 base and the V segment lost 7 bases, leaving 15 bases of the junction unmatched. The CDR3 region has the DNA TGTGCCAGCAACCTCCCAGGTCGGACTAGCGGGAGGAAGTCCTACAATGAGCAGTTCTTC. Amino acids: CASNLPGRTSGRKSYNEQFF.

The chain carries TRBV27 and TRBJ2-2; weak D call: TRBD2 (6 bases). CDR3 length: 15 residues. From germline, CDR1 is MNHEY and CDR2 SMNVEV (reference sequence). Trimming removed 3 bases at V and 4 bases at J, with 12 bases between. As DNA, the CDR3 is TGTGCCAGCAGTTTTGGCAGGGAGGCCACCGGGGAGCTGTTTTTT. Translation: CASSFGREATGELFF.